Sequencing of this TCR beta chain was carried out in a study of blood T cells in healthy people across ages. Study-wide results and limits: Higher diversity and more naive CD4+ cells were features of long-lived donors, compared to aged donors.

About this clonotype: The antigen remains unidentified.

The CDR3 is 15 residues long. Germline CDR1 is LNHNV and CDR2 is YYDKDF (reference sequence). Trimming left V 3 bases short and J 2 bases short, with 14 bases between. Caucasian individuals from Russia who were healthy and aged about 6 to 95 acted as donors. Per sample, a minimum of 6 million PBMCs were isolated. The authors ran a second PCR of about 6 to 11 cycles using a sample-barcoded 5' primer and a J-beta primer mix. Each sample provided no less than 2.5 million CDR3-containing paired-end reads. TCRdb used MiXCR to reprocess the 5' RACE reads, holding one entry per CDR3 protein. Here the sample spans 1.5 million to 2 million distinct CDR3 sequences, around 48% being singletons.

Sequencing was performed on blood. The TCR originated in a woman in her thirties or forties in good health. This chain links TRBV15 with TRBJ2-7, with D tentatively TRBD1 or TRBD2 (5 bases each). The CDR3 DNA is TGTGCCACCAGCAGGCACCGGGACGGGACCTACGAGCAGTACTTC. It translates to CATSRHRDGTYEQYF.